This record concerns one TCR beta chain sequence. Clones were sequenced by immunoSEQ multiplex PCR, and TCRdb holds only the in-frame ones, with some missing. In the table there are about 95,000 clones, about 86% of which are singletons. These data originate in a study of radiation and T cells in renal cell carcinoma. About the study: Nephrectomy followed 15 Gy stereotactic body radiation by 4 weeks.

Time point described: baseline pretreatment blood. The treatment denotes: 15 Gy SBRT to primary tumor, nephrectomy 4 weeks later. The tumor was a clear cell renal cell carcinoma. CDR3 length: 13 residues. V lost 5 bases, J lost 6 bases, and 14 bases lay in between. Germline CDR1 reads LNHDA; CDR2 reads SQIVND (reference sequence). Sample: blood, taken from a patient whose treatment included radiotherapy and nephrectomy. This clonotype originated in a man aged 50-60 years with renal cell carcinoma. V gene TRBV19 combines with J gene TRBJ2-7; a possible D gene is TRBD1 (5 bases). The chain's CDR3 is CASSFSAQGEQYF. CDR3 DNA: TGTGCCAGTAGTTTCTCGGCGCAGGGCGAGCAGTACTTC.